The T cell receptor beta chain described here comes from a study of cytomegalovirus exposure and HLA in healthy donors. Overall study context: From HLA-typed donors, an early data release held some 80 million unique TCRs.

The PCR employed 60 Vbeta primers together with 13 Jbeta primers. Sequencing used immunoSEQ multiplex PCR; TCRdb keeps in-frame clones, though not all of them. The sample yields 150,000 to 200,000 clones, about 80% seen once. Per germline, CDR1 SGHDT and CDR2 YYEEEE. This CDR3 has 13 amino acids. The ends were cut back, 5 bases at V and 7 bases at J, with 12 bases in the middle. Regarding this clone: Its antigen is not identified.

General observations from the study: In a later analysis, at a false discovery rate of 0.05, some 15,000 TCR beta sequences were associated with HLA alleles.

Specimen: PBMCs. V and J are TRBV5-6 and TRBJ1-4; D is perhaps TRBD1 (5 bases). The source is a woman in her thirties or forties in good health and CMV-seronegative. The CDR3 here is CASSSLGVEKLFF. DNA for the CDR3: TGTGCCAGCAGTTCCCTAGGGGTTGAAAAACTGTTTTTT.